This T cell receptor (beta chain) was retrieved from a study of blood T cell repertoires in COVID-19. TCRdb's table, derived via immunoSEQ multiplex PCR, lists solely in-frame clones and lacks some. The sample has around 250,000 clones, under 90% seen once; the top ten hold 0.85% to 0.95%. This clone has a count of ten or more. The V and J ends lost 1 base and 7 bases, in that order; junction bases with no gene match: 8. This CDR3 is 16 amino acids long. From germline, CDR1 is SGDLS and CDR2 YYNGEE. This receptor was identified in a woman aged 35 to 49 who had recovered from COVID-19. The sample was peripheral blood. This sequence joins TRBV9 and TRBJ1-6, with 7 bases identical to TRBD1. The CDR3 DNA reads as TGTGCCAGCAGCGTACGCGGAGACAGGGAAAATTCACCCCTCCACTTT. This encodes CASSVRGDRENSPLHF.